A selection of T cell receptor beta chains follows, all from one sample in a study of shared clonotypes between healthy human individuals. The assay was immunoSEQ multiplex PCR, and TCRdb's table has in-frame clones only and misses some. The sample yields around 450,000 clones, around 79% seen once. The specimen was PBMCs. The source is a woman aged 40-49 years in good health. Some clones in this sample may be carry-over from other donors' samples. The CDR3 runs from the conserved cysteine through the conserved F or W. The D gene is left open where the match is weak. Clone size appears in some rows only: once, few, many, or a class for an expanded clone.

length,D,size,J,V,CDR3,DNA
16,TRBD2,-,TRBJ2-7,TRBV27,CATWTSGSIGSYEQYF,TGTGCCACTTGGACTAGCGGGAGCATTGGCTCCTACGAGCAGTACTTC
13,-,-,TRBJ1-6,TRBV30,CAWRSSYNSPLHF,TGTGCCTGGCGTAGCTCCTATAATTCACCCCTCCACTTT
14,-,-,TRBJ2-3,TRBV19,CATNERRSTDTQYF,TGTGCTACCAACGAGCGAAGATCCACAGATACGCAGTATTTT
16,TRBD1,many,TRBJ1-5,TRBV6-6,CASRPRQGGRNQPQHF,TGTGCCAGCAGACCCAGACAGGGCGGCCGCAATCAGCCCCAGCATTTT
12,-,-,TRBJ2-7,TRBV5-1,CASSLRGAEQYF,TGCGCCAGCAGCTTGCGGGGGGCCGAGCAGTACTTC
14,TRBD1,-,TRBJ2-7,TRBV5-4,CASSLGGQGYEQYF,TGTGCCAGCAGCTTGGGTGGACAGGGTTACGAGCAGTACTTC
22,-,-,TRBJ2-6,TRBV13,CASSLYGFVGGTGLSGANVLTF,TGTGCCAGCAGCTTATACGGTTTCGTGGGCGGGACTGGGCTCTCTGGGGCCAACGTCCTGACTTTC
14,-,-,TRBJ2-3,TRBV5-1,CASSSLGYTDTQYF,TGCGCCAGCAGCTCCTTAGGCTACACAGATACGCAGTATTTT
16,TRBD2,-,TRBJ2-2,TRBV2,CASKPSGRRYTGELFF,TGTGCCAGCAAGCCTAGCGGGAGACGTTACACCGGGGAGCTGTTTTTT
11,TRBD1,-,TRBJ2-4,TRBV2,CASRETGVQYF,TGTGCCAGCAGAGAGACAGGGGTTCAGTACTTC
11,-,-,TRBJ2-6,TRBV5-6,CASFYANVLTF,TGTGCCAGTTTTTATGCCAACGTCCTGACTTTC
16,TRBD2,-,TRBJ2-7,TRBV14,CASSQALAGLSYEQYF,TGTGCCAGCAGCCAAGCCTTAGCGGGGCTTTCCTACGAGCAGTACTTC
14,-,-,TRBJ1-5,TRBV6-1,CASSDLATNRPQHF,TGTGCCAGCAGCGATTTAGCTACTAATCGACCCCAGCATTTT
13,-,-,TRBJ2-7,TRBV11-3,CASSIFSSGQQYF,TGTGCCAGCAGCATATTCTCCTCCGGACAGCAGTACTTC
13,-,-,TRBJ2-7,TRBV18,CASSPAGTYEQYF,TGTGCCAGCTCACCTGCGGGGACCTACGAGCAGTACTTC
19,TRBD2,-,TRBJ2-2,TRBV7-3,CASSRSVGGLAGDAGELFF,TGTGCCAGCAGTCGAAGCGTGGGAGGACTAGCGGGAGACGCCGGGGAGCTGTTTTTT